These 32 T cell receptor beta chains came from one sample sequenced in a study of control samples from healthy donors and cancer patients. Libraries were prepared by immunoSEQ multiplex PCR; TCRdb keeps only in-frame clonotypes and omits some of them. The sample consists of about 74,000 clones, around nine tenths of them appearing once. Sequenced sample: blood. The receptor set was obtained from a woman aged 45 to 65 in good health.

The chain couples TRBV2 to TRBJ2-2; D possibly corresponds to TRBD1 (7 bases). CDR1 is SNHLY, CDR2 FYNNEI, per germline. CDR3 length equals 19 residues. V lost 9 bases and J 5 bases, leaving 31 bases between the germline ends. DNA for the CDR3: TGTGCCAGTTATCCTGGATCGGGACAGTCTATTCGGGGGACCGGGGAGCTGTTTTTT. Its translation: CASYPGSGQSIRGTGELFF.

As concerns this clone: The sample has other DNA sequences that encode this CDR3 too. V gene TRBV7-2 combines with J gene TRBJ1-6, with unresolved D. In germline, CDR1 is SGHTA, CDR2 FQGNSA. V shed 5 bases and J shed 4 bases, with 3 bases lying between them. CDR3 length equals 12 residues. CDR3 DNA sequence: TGTGCCAGCAGCCCATATAATTCACCCCTCCACTTT. Protein: CASSPYNSPLHF.

This chain uses TRBV5-6 with TRBJ2-2; the D gene is possibly TRBD1 (6 bases). Germline V gene lookup returns CDR1 SGHDT and CDR2 YYEEEE. With 4 bases removed from V and 3 bases from J, the gap between germline ends came to 13 bases. The CDR3 sequence is 15 residues long. The CDR3 sequence is CASSEQGFDTGELFF. The CDR3 nucleotides are TGTGCCAGCAGCGAACAGGGATTCGACACCGGGGAGCTGTTTTTT.

The chain carries TRBV11-3 and TRBJ2-1; possibly TRBD2 for D (6 bases). Per the germline V gene, CDR1 is SGHNT and CDR2 is YENEEA. The CDR3 runs 17 residues. Trimming cost V 1 base and J 8 bases, with 21 bases left between them. The CDR3 sequence is CASSLGAAGPKRDEQFF. As DNA, the CDR3 is TGTGCCAGCAGCTTAGGGGCAGCGGGTCCCAAGCGGGATGAGCAGTTCTTC.

CDR3 in DNA: TGTGCCAGCAGTTTTGGCGGGGGGGGTAGCACAGATACGCAGTATTTT. It translates to CASSFGGGGSTDTQYF. The chain carries TRBV6-2 or TRBV6-3 and TRBJ2-3; 9 positions agree with TRBD2. The CDR3 length is 16 residues. Germline CDR1 reads MNHEY; CDR2 reads SVGEGT. After removal of 4 bases from V and 0 bases from J, the junction contained 5 bases not matched to a gene.

This clone is medium-sized within its sample. This chain connects TRBV7-9 to TRBJ2-7, with TRBD2 as a possible D gene (6 bases). V was clipped by 5 bases and J by 7 bases, with 15 bases between them. CDR3 length: 13 amino acids. From germline, CDR1 is SEHNR and CDR2 FQNEAQ (reference sequence). In DNA, the CDR3 is TGTGCCAGCAGCAATGCGGGGCTTCGGGAGCAGTACTTC. It encodes CASSNAGLREQYF. Full variable domain (outside the CDR3, taken from reference TRBV7-9 and TRBJ2-7): DTGVSQNPRHKITKRGQNVTFRCDPISEHNRLYWYRQTLGQGPEFLTYFQNEAQLEKSRLLSDRFSAERPKGSFSTLEIQRTEQGDSAMYLCASSNAGLREQYFGPGTRLTVT.

For the CDR3, the DNA is TGTGCCAGCAGTTTACCCTCCGAAAACATTCAGTACTTC. Encoded protein: CASSLPSENIQYF. V and J are TRBV27 and TRBJ2-4; D gene uncertain. The CDR3 sequence is 13 residues long. V was trimmed by 2 bases and J by 5 bases, leaving 7 bases between them. From germline, CDR1 is MNHEY and CDR2 SMNVEV (reference sequence).

This clone was observed a single time. A junction boundary mismatches the germline segment, possibly from a read error. The rearrangement uses TRBV2 and TRBJ1-2; D is ambiguous. The CDR3 spans 12 residues. Germline assignment: CDR1 SNHLY and CDR2 FYNNEI. The CDR3 loop is CTSSATDHGYTF. CDR3 in DNA: TGTACCAGCAGTGCAACGGATCATGGCTACACCTTC.

The chain is built from TRBV18 and TRBJ1-4; D gene uncertain. This CDR3 spans 14 amino acids. The V gene lost 3 bases and the J gene lost 3 bases, with 8 bases spanning the gap. From germline, CDR1 is KGHSH and CDR2 LQKENI. The CDR3 DNA follows: TGTGCCAGCTCACCCCAATCCTCTAATGAAAAACTGTTTTTT. Translation: CASSPQSSNEKLFF. Drawing the rest from reference TRBV18 and TRBJ1-4, the complete variable domain is NAGVMQNPRHLVRRRGQEARLRCSPMKGHSHVYWYRQLPEEGLKFMVYLQKENIIDESGMPKERFSAEFPKEGPSILRIQQVVRGDSAAYFCASSPQSSNEKLFFGSGTQLSVL.

The V and J genes are TRBV13 and TRBJ1-2; no clear D gene. Germline CDR1 and CDR2: PRHDT and FYEKMQ (reference sequence). The V gene lost 0 bases and the J gene lost 10 bases, with 6 bases spanning the gap. The CDR3 extends over 11 amino acids. The CDR3 sequence is CASSLGADYTF. The CDR3 DNA follows: TGTGCCAGCAGCTTAGGGGCGGACTACACCTTC.

The V gene is TRBV21-1, the J gene TRBJ1-1; no check of the table's D call, TRBD1, against the DNA was made. TRBV21-1 is termed a pseudogene. The CDR3 sequence is 17 residues long. CDR3 in DNA: TGTGCCAGCAGCAAAATTAAACCCGGGACAAAAGTCACTGAAGCTTTCTTT. This sequence encodes CASSKIKPGTKVTEAFF.

The rearrangement uses TRBV18 and TRBJ1-4; the D is unclear. This CDR3 is built from 13 residues. Germline CDR1 reads KGHSH; CDR2 reads LQKENI. Trimming stripped 3 bases from V and 6 bases from J, with 8 bases between. The CDR3 spells CASSPVADEKLFF. The CDR3 nucleotides are TGTGCCAGCTCACCGGTCGCGGATGAAAAACTGTTTTTT.

The chain combines TRBV5-1 with TRBJ2-3; a weak D match, TRBD1 (6 bases). The CDR3 runs to 14 residues. CDR1 SGHRS and CDR2 YFSETQ come from the germline V gene. The V end lost 2 bases, the J end lost 4 bases, and 11 bases lay between the germline ends. DNA of the CDR3: TGCGCCAGCAGCTTAATAGACAGGTCAGATACGCAGTATTTT. Translated: CASSLIDRSDTQYF.

A note on this clone: Other DNA sequences in the same sample also yield this CDR3. The chain is built from TRBV18 and TRBJ1-2; TRBD1 matches 7 bases. The CDR3 is made up of 13 amino acids. Trimming cost V 3 bases and J 3 bases; bases outside gene matches: 1. Germline values: CDR1 KGHSH, CDR2 LQKENI. CDR3 protein: CASSPGTDYGYTF. In DNA, the CDR3 is TGTGCCAGCTCACCCGGGACAGACTATGGCTACACCTTC.

This chain's CDR3 is CASSSPTNRAYEQYF. In DNA form, the CDR3 reads TGTGCCAGCAGCTCTCCTACGAATCGCGCCTACGAGCAGTACTTC. The V call is TRBV7-9, the J call TRBJ2-7; D is unclear. This CDR3 has 15 amino acids. The V gene's germline CDR1 is SEHNR and CDR2 FQNEAQ (reference sequence). The V end lost 4 bases, the J end lost 2 bases, and 15 bases lay between the germline ends.

V and J are TRBV6-5 and TRBJ1-6; tentatively, D is TRBD1 (5 bases). The CDR3 sequence is 14 residues long. The V gene lost 7 bases and the J gene lost 7 bases, with 14 bases spanning the gap. Germline loops: CDR1 MNHEY, CDR2 SVGAGI. The CDR3 sequence: CASTPGTLNSPLHF. DNA for the CDR3: TGTGCCAGCACCCCCGGGACGCTGAATTCACCCCTCCACTTT.

This chain connects TRBV6-6 to TRBJ2-2, with a possible D match to TRBD2 (5 bases). The length of the CDR3 is 17 residues. The germline V gene has CDR1 MNHNY and CDR2 SVGAGI (reference sequence). The V gene lost 6 bases and the J gene lost 8 bases, with 25 bases spanning the gap. DNA of the CDR3: TGTGCCAGCAGACGAAGGGTGACACTGTCTCGGACTGGGGAGCTGTTTTTT. Translating gives CASRRRVTLSRTGELFF.

This chain links TRBV18 with TRBJ2-1; unclear D gene. V was clipped by 3 bases and J by 8 bases, with 14 bases between them. CDR1 and CDR2 (germline): KGHSH, LQKENI. This CDR3 is 14 amino acids long. Here the CDR3 DNA reads TGTGCCAGCTCACCGGACCTTTTCCGCGATGAGCAGTTCTTC. This encodes CASSPDLFRDEQFF. Together with reference TRBV18 and TRBJ2-1, the CDR3 gives the full variable domain: NAGVMQNPRHLVRRRGQEARLRCSPMKGHSHVYWYRQLPEEGLKFMVYLQKENIIDESGMPKERFSAEFPKEGPSILRIQQVVRGDSAAYFCASSPDLFRDEQFFGPGTRLTVL.

This chain uses TRBV6-6 with TRBJ2-4; D tentatively reads TRBD1 or TRBD2 (6 bases each). CDR1 is MNHNY and CDR2 is SVGAGI in the germline V gene (reference sequence). Trimming took off 8 bases at V and 6 bases at J, with 14 bases between the two ends. CDR3 length: 13 amino acids. CDR3 loop: CASGGGQGNIQYF. The DNA for the CDR3 is TGTGCCAGCGGAGGGGGGCAGGGAAACATTCAGTACTTC.

The V gene is TRBV19, the J gene TRBJ1-5, with D possibly TRBD1 on 5 matching bases. The CDR3 is 19 residues long. Germline CDR1 reads LNHDA; CDR2 reads SQIVND (reference sequence). V lost 5 bases to trimming and J lost 0 bases, with 23 bases between them. CDR3 DNA: TGTGCCAGTAGTCTGAGGGCGGGAGGGACGCAATATAGCAATCAGCCCCAGCATTTT. Its protein product is CASSLRAGGTQYSNQPQHF.

The chain uses TRBV24-1 and TRBJ2-5; TRBD1 matches at 7 bases. With V trimmed by 0 bases and J by 7 bases, 4 bases remained unmatched. Germline loops: CDR1 KGHDR, CDR2 SFDVKD. The CDR3 runs 14 residues. The chain's CDR3 is CATSDLDRVGTQYF. The CDR3 region has the DNA TGTGCCACCAGTGATTTGGACAGGGTCGGGACCCAGTACTTC.

The gene calls are TRBV18 and TRBJ2-3, with a weak D call TRBD1 (6 bases). The CDR3 length is 13 residues. The germline gives CDR1 KGHSH, CDR2 LQKENI. V was pared by 8 bases and J by 6 bases, with 15 bases between. The CDR3 is CASAGQSADTQYF. CDR3 nucleotide sequence: TGTGCCAGCGCCGGACAGAGCGCCGATACGCAGTATTTT.

The chain employs TRBV5-1 and TRBJ1-3, with D perhaps matching TRBD1 (5 bases). Trimming stripped 0 bases from V and 9 bases from J, with 7 bases between. CDR1 SGHRS and CDR2 YFSETQ come from the germline V gene. The CDR3 spans 12 residues. CDR3 in DNA: TGCGCCAGCAGCTTGGAGGGGATCACCATATATTTT. It codes for CASSLEGITIYF.

V usage is TRBV3-1 (or the pseudogene TRBV3-2) and J usage is TRBJ1-2, with TRBD1 matching 8 bases. CDR1 and CDR2 from the germline V gene are LGHDT and YNNKEL (reference sequence). With V trimmed by 3 bases and J by 8 bases, 8 bases remained unmatched. This CDR3 has 14 residues. In DNA form, the CDR3 reads TGTGCCAGCAGCCAGGCTCCAGGGGGCCTCGGCTACACCTTC. Translation: CASSQAPGGLGYTF.

The CDR3 is CASSRTGGYEQFF. The DNA for the CDR3 is TGTGCCAGCAGCAGGACAGGGGGCTATGAGCAGTTCTTC. The genes are TRBV12-3 or TRBV12-4 and TRBJ2-1, with 11 bases that match TRBD1. The CDR3 runs to 13 residues. V lost 6 bases and J lost 8; bases outside the gene matches: 3.

The genes are TRBV28 and TRBJ1-2; a weak D match, TRBD1 (5 bases). The CDR3 is 16 amino acids. V lost 2 bases and J 4 bases, leaving 17 bases between the germline ends. Germline V gene sequence: CDR1 MDHEN, CDR2 SYDVKM. The CDR3 DNA sequence: TGTGCCAGCAGTTTACAGGGCGCGCGGCGCTTCTATGGCTACACCTTC. Its protein is CASSLQGARRFYGYTF.

The J gene is TRBJ1-2, the V gene TRBV7-2; no clear D gene. CDR3 length: 14 amino acids. Germline V gene lookup returns CDR1 SGHTA and CDR2 FQGNSA. Deletions cut 1 base from V and 1 base from J, with 7 bases between. The CDR3 spells CASSLEVVNYGYTF. CDR3 nucleotide sequence: TGTGCCAGCAGCTTAGAAGTCGTTAACTATGGCTACACCTTC.

This chain uses TRBV27 with TRBJ2-7; no firm D call. Germline V lookup: CDR1 MNHEY, CDR2 SMNVEV (reference sequence). This CDR3 has 13 residues. Trimming cost V 2 bases and J 2 bases, with 7 bases left between them. CDR3 bases: TGTGCCAGCAGTTTAAATCCCGCCTACGAGCAGTACTTC. Translated, it gives CASSLNPAYEQYF.

V usage is TRBV28 and J usage is TRBJ2-6; D is perhaps TRBD2 (5 bases). Trimming removed 6 bases at V and 4 bases at J, with 22 bases between. Germline CDR1 MDHEN, CDR2 SYDVKM. CDR3 length: 18 amino acids. The CDR3 DNA follows: TGTGCCAGCAGGAGACCTCCGGGATCTCCTTGGGGGGCCAACGTCCTGACTTTC. Translation gives CASRRPPGSPWGANVLTF.

This clone was recorded only once. V and J are TRBV4-1 and TRBJ2-7; tentative D call: TRBD2 (5 bases). V dropped 3 bases and J dropped 4 bases, with 16 bases sitting between them. Germline CDR1 reads MGHRA; CDR2 reads YSYEKL. This CDR3 spans 15 amino acids. CDR3 sequence (DNA): TGCGCCAGCAGCCAGGACCCGGACTCCCGTTACGAGCAGTACTTC. Its protein product is CASSQDPDSRYEQYF.

The count of this clone is one. The V and J genes are TRBV20-1 and TRBJ1-1, with D unclear. V lost 0 bases, J lost 11 bases, and 10 bases lay in between. CDR3 length: 11 residues. Germline CDR1 and CDR2: DFQATT and SNEGSKA (reference sequence). Here the CDR3 reads CSAREAGYAFF. The CDR3 DNA reads as TGCAGTGCTAGAGAGGCGGGATACGCTTTCTTT.

The J gene is TRBJ2-7, the V gene TRBV6-1; D is unresolved. From germline, CDR1 is MNHNS and CDR2 SASEGT. V gave up 1 base and J gave up 2 bases, with 6 bases separating them. This CDR3 has 13 residues. CDR3 residues: CASSEESPYEQYF. The CDR3 nucleotides are TGTGCCAGCAGTGAAGAGTCCCCCTACGAGCAGTACTTC.